The 28 T cell receptor beta chains below all came from one sample that was sequenced in a study of response to subunit inactivated influenza vaccine. One entry per CDR3 protein, called by TCRdb with MiXCR from the RT-PCR reads. In the table there are about 700,000 distinct CDR3 sequences, around 13% of which are singletons. The sequencing used PBMCs from blood, collected 14 to 15 days before vaccination. The receptors derive from a man in his forties or fifties who received an inactivated influenza vaccine.

This rearrangement joins TRBV18 to TRBJ2-1; the match to TRBD1 covers 12 bases. The V and J ends lost 3 bases and 3 bases, in that order; junction bases with no gene match: 3. Germline V CDR1 and CDR2: KGHSH, LQKENI. The CDR3 has 16 residues. The CDR3 protein is CASSPGQGANYNEQFF. In DNA form, the CDR3 reads TGTGCCAGCTCACCGGGACAGGGGGCGAACTACAATGAGCAGTTCTTC. Based on the CDR3 plus reference TRBV18 and TRBJ2-1, the full variable domain is NAGVMQNPRHLVRRRGQEARLRCSPMKGHSHVYWYRQLPEEGLKFMVYLQKENIIDESGMPKERFSAEFPKEGPSILRIQQVVRGDSAAYFCASSPGQGANYNEQFFGPGTRLTVL.

This clonotype has a handful of counts. The chain joins TRBV6-1 to TRBJ1-5; the D gene is possibly TRBD1 (6 bases). The CDR3 is made up of 14 amino acids. Trimming stripped 2 bases from V and 5 bases from J, with 10 bases between. CDR1 and CDR2 from the germline V gene are MNHNS and SASEGT. Here the CDR3 reads CASSESTGYQPQHF. CDR3 sequence (DNA): TGTGCCAGCAGTGAATCTACAGGGTATCAGCCCCAGCATTTT.

The V and J genes are TRBV2 and TRBJ2-1; a weak D match, TRBD2 (6 bases). The germline V and J ends were trimmed by 2 bases and 5 bases, with 16 bases remaining between them. Germline assignment: CDR1 SNHLY and CDR2 FYNNEI. The CDR3 consists of 16 residues. CDR3 coding DNA: TGTGCCAGCAGTGAAATTGTATGGGCTAGCGACAATGAGCAGTTCTTC. Its translation: CASSEIVWASDNEQFF.

This rearrangement joins TRBV4-3 to TRBJ2-3; D gene uncertain. The J call may not be correct, given that the DNA end is closer to TRBJ1-5. CDR1 is LGHNA, CDR2 YSLEER, per germline. The CDR3 is 15 residues long. The CDR3 DNA sequence: TGCGCCAGCAGCCAAGGGGTCGCAGCTCGAGATACGCAGCATTTT. Translating gives CASSQGVAARDTQHF.

This clonotype was observed at least ten times. This chain connects TRBV15 to TRBJ1-4, with a possible D match to TRBD1 (5 bases). V was trimmed by 5 bases and J by 8 bases, leaving 12 bases between them. This CDR3 is built from 13 residues. Germline CDR1 is LNHNV and CDR2 is YYDKDF (reference sequence). CDR3 sequence: CATSPTGGEKLFF. The CDR3 bases are TGTGCCACCAGCCCCACGGGGGGAGAAAAACTGTTTTTT.

This clonotype was detected ten times or more. This sequence joins TRBV4-1 and TRBJ1-1, with 8 bases fitting TRBD1. Germline CDR1 MGHRA, CDR2 YSYEKL. Trimming removed 1 base from V and 1 base from J; junction bases left unmatched: 8. The CDR3 runs to 17 residues. CDR3 amino acids: CASSQVKTGGRNTEAFF. The CDR3 region has the DNA TGCGCCAGCAGCCAAGTGAAAACAGGGGGGAGGAACACTGAAGCTTTCTTT.

This clonotype was recorded many times. The chain employs TRBV4-1 and TRBJ2-1, with a possible D match to TRBD1 (6 bases). The CDR3 runs to 15 residues. V was pared by 4 bases and J by 0 bases, with 10 bases between. CDR1 is MGHRA and CDR2 is YSYEKL in the germline V gene. The chain's CDR3 is CASSRDISSYNEQFF. For the CDR3, the DNA is TGCGCCAGCAGCCGGGACATCTCCTCCTACAATGAGCAGTTCTTC.

J is TRBJ2-7 and V is TRBV7-8; the match to TRBD2 covers 10 bases. The junction had 9 bases not matched to a gene; V was cut back by 4 bases and J by 3 bases. Germline V lookup: CDR1 SGHVS, CDR2 FQNEAQ. This CDR3 spans 16 amino acids. CDR3 nucleotide sequence: TGTGCCAGCAGCTACTTTCGGCTAGCGGGAGACTACGAGCAGTACTTC. This codes for CASSYFRLAGDYEQYF.

V and J are TRBV4-2 and TRBJ2-3; D is unresolved. Trimming took off 0 bases at V and 0 bases at J, with 13 bases between the two ends. Germline values: CDR1 LGHNA, CDR2 YNFKEQ. There are 17 residues in the CDR3. DNA of the CDR3: TGTGCCAGCAGCCAAGAATTCCGTAGGGAAAGCACAGATACGCAGTATTTT. Translated, it gives CASSQEFRRESTDTQYF.

The chain has TRBV30 and TRBJ2-2; the match to TRBD1 covers 7 bases. V lost 5 bases and J lost 2; bases outside the gene matches: 5. The CDR3 is 14 amino acids. CDR1 and CDR2 from the germline V gene are GTSNPN and SVGIG (reference sequence). CDR3 sequence: CAWARDSNTGELFF. The DNA for the CDR3 is TGTGCCTGGGCTAGGGACAGCAACACCGGGGAGCTGTTTTTT.

The V gene is TRBV15, the J gene TRBJ2-7, with D unclear. The CDR3 extends over 16 amino acids. The germline V gene encodes CDR1 LNHNV and CDR2 YYDKDF (reference sequence). V was cut by 0 bases and J by 0 bases, with 12 bases left in between. The CDR3 protein is CATSRDLPGNSYEQYF. CDR3 in DNA: TGTGCCACCAGCAGAGATTTGCCCGGCAACTCCTACGAGCAGTACTTC.

A few counts support this clonotype. This chain links TRBV29-1 with TRBJ2-5; no definite D call. The CDR3 extends over 12 amino acids. The V and J ends lost 4 bases and 1 base respectively, with 7 bases between them. Germline V gene sequence: CDR1 SQVTM, CDR2 ANQGSEA. The CDR3 is CSVVVSQETQYF. CDR3 coding DNA: TGCAGCGTTGTCGTCAGCCAAGAGACCCAGTACTTC.

This clonotype was recorded many times. This chain uses TRBV25-1 with TRBJ2-7; D perhaps matches TRBD1 (6 bases). The germline V and J ends were trimmed by 7 bases and 3 bases, with 13 bases remaining between them. The germline V gene encodes CDR1 MGHDK and CDR2 SYGVNS. The CDR3 loop spans 13 amino acids. The CDR3, as DNA: TGTGCCAGCACCTCACAGGGTTACTACGAGCAGTACTTC. Its protein is CASTSQGYYEQYF.

The chain employs TRBV6-2 or TRBV6-3 and TRBJ2-5; 10 nucleotides match TRBD2. The germline V gene encodes CDR1 MNHEY and CDR2 SVGEGT. CDR3 length: 19 residues. V lost 2 bases and J lost 0; bases outside the gene matches: 12. Here the CDR3 reads CASSYGGSGGILYQETQYF. CDR3 sequence (DNA): TGTGCCAGCAGTTACGGCGGTAGCGGGGGGATCCTGTACCAAGAGACCCAGTACTTC.

This clonotype has ten or more counts. One end of the junction is discordant with germline, which a read error may explain. The J gene is TRBJ1-1, the V gene TRBV5-1; D gene uncertain. Germline values: CDR1 SGHRS, CDR2 YFSETQ. CDR3 length: 13 residues. The CDR3 region is CASSLTRNTEAFF. As DNA, the CDR3 is TGTGCCAGCAGTCTTACCCGGAACACTGAAGCTTTCTTT. Full variable domain (missing parts from reference TRBV5-1 and TRBJ1-1): KAGVTQTPRYLIKTRGQQVTLSCSPISGHRSVSWYQQTPGQGLQFLFEYFSETQRNKGNFPGRFSGRQFSNSRSEMNVSTLELGDSALYLCASSLTRNTEAFFGQGTRLTVV.

This clonotype was picked up many times. The CDR3 loop is CASSLDGNEKLFF. The DNA of the CDR3 is TGTGCCAGCAGTTTGGACGGTAATGAAAAACTGTTTTTT. The V gene is TRBV28, the J gene TRBJ1-4; D unclear. The V gene's germline CDR1 is MDHEN and CDR2 SYDVKM. This CDR3 has 13 amino acids. V dropped 3 bases and J dropped 4 bases, with 6 bases sitting between them. Using reference TRBV28 and TRBJ1-4 for the parts outside the CDR3, the full variable domain is DVKVTQSSRYLVKRTGEKVFLECVQDMDHENMFWYRQDPGLGLRLIYFSYDVKMKEKGDIPEGYSVSREKKERFSLILESASTNQTSMYLCASSLDGNEKLFFGSGTQLSVL.

The chain couples TRBV12-3 or TRBV12-4 to TRBJ2-7, with 7 positions matching TRBD2. The J segment lost 6 bases and the V segment lost 3 bases, leaving 11 bases of the junction unmatched. The CDR3 contains 15 residues. This CDR3 reads CASSFSRGRRGEQYF. The CDR3 coding sequence is TGTGCCAGCAGTTTTTCCCGCGGGAGAAGAGGCGAGCAGTACTTC.

This clonotype was counted only a few times. This chain connects TRBV15 to TRBJ2-1; TRBD2 agrees at 10 bases. J lost 2 bases, V lost 3 bases, and 1 base had no gene match. The CDR3 has 15 amino acids. Germline CDR1 is LNHNV and CDR2 is YYDKDF (reference sequence). DNA for the CDR3: TGTGCCACCAGCAGGAGCGGGGGGGCCTACAATGAGCAGTTCTTC. It codes for CATSRSGGAYNEQFF. The full variable domain, completed using reference TRBV15 and TRBJ2-1, is DAMVIQNPRYQVTQFGKPVTLSCSQTLNHNVMYWYQQKSSQAPKLLFHYYDKDFNNEADTPDNFQSRRPNTSFCFLDIRSPGLGDTAMYLCATSRSGGAYNEQFFGPGTRLTVL.

This clonotype was picked up many times. The chain employs TRBV9 and TRBJ2-3, with D uncertain. V was cut by 0 bases and J by 2 bases, with 10 bases left in between. This CDR3 region has 15 residues. CDR1 and CDR2 from the germline V gene are SGDLS and YYNGEE. The CDR3 DNA follows: TGTGCCAGCAGCGTAGCTGCCTATGTCACAGATACGCAGTATTTT. It specifies CASSVAAYVTDTQYF.

For this clonotype: One end of the junction does not line up with germline, which may come from a read error. The rearrangement links TRBV12-3 or TRBV12-4 to TRBJ2-1; maybe TRBD2 (6 bases). This CDR3 has 16 residues. The CDR3 region is CASSPRLGEARNEQSF. CDR3 coding DNA: TGTGCCAGCAGTCCCCGACTAGGCGAGGCGCGAAATGAGCAGTCCTTC.

The chain couples TRBV9 to TRBJ2-3; possibly TRBD2 for D (6 bases). Germline V CDR1 and CDR2: SGDLS, YYNGEE. This CDR3 spans 15 amino acids. The ends were cut back, 1 base at V and 0 bases at J, with 9 bases in the middle. DNA for the CDR3: TGTGCCAGCAGCGTATATAGCGGTAGCACAGATACGCAGTATTTT. Translated: CASSVYSGSTDTQYF.

This clonotype was detected ten times or more. This sequence joins TRBV2 and TRBJ1-1; possible D gene TRBD1, 6 bases. Germline values: CDR1 SNHLY, CDR2 FYNNEI. V was cut by 6 bases and J by 3 bases, with 20 bases left in between. There are 16 residues in the CDR3. Here the CDR3 reads CASSYAGVPVDTEAFF. CDR3 in DNA: TGTGCCAGCAGCTACGCAGGGGTCCCGGTGGACACTGAAGCTTTCTTT.

The chain is built from TRBV20-1 and TRBJ1-6; D gene ambiguous. Trimming removed 0 bases at V and 0 bases at J, with 3 bases between. The V gene's germline CDR1 is DFQATT and CDR2 SNEGSKA (reference sequence). The CDR3 has 14 amino acids. The CDR3 sequence: CSARESSYNSPLHF. The CDR3 bases are TGCAGTGCTAGAGAGAGCTCCTATAATTCACCCCTCCACTTT.

This chain links TRBV27 with TRBJ2-7, with D perhaps matching TRBD1 or TRBD2 (5 bases each). The CDR3 contains 14 residues. The germline gives CDR1 MNHEY, CDR2 SMNVEV (reference sequence). V lost 3 bases, J lost 2 bases, and 11 bases lay in between. DNA for the CDR3: TGTGCCAGCAGTTTGGGGACCTATCCCTACGAGCAGTACTTC. Its translation is CASSLGTYPYEQYF.

CDR3 coding DNA: TGTGCCAGCAGCCGACACCTCAGGGGTGGGAACACTGAAGCTTTCTTT. Its translation: CASSRHLRGGNTEAFF. This chain uses TRBV4-2 with TRBJ1-1; TRBD1 is a possible D gene (6 bases). Germline loops: CDR1 LGHNA, CDR2 YNFKEQ. V was trimmed by 4 bases and J by 1 base, leaving 16 bases between them. The CDR3 runs to 16 residues.

This clonotype was picked up many times. This sequence joins TRBV2 and TRBJ2-7; 8 nucleotides match TRBD1. CDR3 length: 15 residues. Germline values: CDR1 SNHLY, CDR2 FYNNEI. J was trimmed by 0 bases and V by 7 bases; bases with no gene match: 8. The CDR3 sequence is CASTYPGQVSYEQYF. DNA for the CDR3: TGTGCCAGCACTTACCCGGGACAGGTCTCCTACGAGCAGTACTTC.

This clonotype was detected a few times. V and J are TRBV4-1 and TRBJ2-7; 8 nucleotides match TRBD1. The CDR3 consists of 17 residues. Germline loops: CDR1 MGHRA, CDR2 YSYEKL. The V gene end was trimmed by 4 bases and the J gene end by 3 bases; junction bases not matched to a gene: 14. CDR3 region: CASSRSSRGPGDYEQYF. The CDR3 bases are TGCGCCAGCAGCCGGTCCTCCAGGGGGCCCGGGGACTACGAGCAGTACTTC.

This clonotype came up a few times. The rearrangement links TRBV29-1 to TRBJ1-5, with TRBD1 identical over 7 bases. CDR3 length: 17 residues. J lost 0 bases, V lost 2 bases, and 10 bases had no gene match. The germline CDR1 and CDR2 sequences are SQVTM and ANQGSEA. The CDR3 nucleotides read TGCAGCGTTGAACTGTCCGGCGGGACAGTTAGCAATCAGCCCCAGCATTTT. As protein: CSVELSGGTVSNQPQHF.